The entry below gives a single T cell receptor (beta chain) sequence along with its context. No antigen is known for it. This sample is part of a study of cytomegalovirus exposure and HLA in healthy donors. Overall study context: Around 80 million unique TCR sequences came from HLA-typed donors in an early release. Study-level results: The study labeled 164 TCR beta chains cytomegalovirus-associated. Accurate prediction of most subjects' HLA-A and HLA-B alleles from TCR beta sequences was reported.

Use of 60 Vbeta and 13 Jbeta primers characterized the PCR. Measured with immunoSEQ multiplex PCR; TCRdb has only the in-frame clones, and not every one. The sample lists some 120,000 clones; 55% to 75% were seen once. Losses at the gene ends were 4 bases for V and 3 bases for J; bases not matched to a gene: 14. CDR1 and CDR2 from the germline V gene are LNHDA and SQIVND (reference sequence). The CDR3 has 18 residues. The specimen was PBMCs. The sequence was collected from a man aged 25-40 years in good health and CMV-seropositive. The V call is TRBV19, the J call TRBJ1-5; 8 bases are shared with TRBD1. CDR3 nucleotides: TGTGCCAGTAGTACAGGGGGCGGGTACGTCCCATTCAATCAGCCCCAGCATTTT. Its protein product is CASSTGGGYVPFNQPQHF.